This TCR beta chain was obtained from a study of CD8 T cells in ankylosing spondylitis. This clonotype appeared a few times. Its antigen is unidentified. This CDR3 spans 15 amino acids. V trimming: 7 bases; J trimming: 3 bases; junction bases outside the gene matches: 10. CDR1 and CDR2 (germline): SEHNR, FQNEAQ (reference sequence). General study results and limits: Matched ankylosing spondylitis synovial fluid reportedly showed significant enrichment of disease-linked clones. Several highly homologous variants made up a TCR beta motif that seemed to typify ankylosing spondylitis blood. In the blood and synovial fluid of reactive arthritis, some motif variants had been previously reported.

Quantitative molecular-barcoded 5'-RACE generated the TCR beta libraries. TCRdb reprocessed the 5' RACE reads with MiXCR, giving one entry per CDR3 protein. This sample has some 150,000 distinct CDR3 sequences, with around two fifths found just once. This clonotype originated in a male donor with ankylosing spondylitis. This rearrangement joins TRBV7-9 to TRBJ2-3; TRBD1 matches at 7 bases. Material: synovial fluid, either unsorted or a sorted T cell fraction (not recorded which). CDR3 loop: CASMAGGISTDTQYF. DNA of the CDR3: TGTGCCAGCATGGCAGGGGGAATCTCGACAGATACGCAGTATTTT. Together with reference TRBV7-9 and TRBJ2-3, the CDR3 gives the full variable domain: DTGVSQNPRHKITKRGQNVTFRCDPISEHNRLYWYRQTLGQGPEFLTYFQNEAQLEKSRLLSDRFSAERPKGSFSTLEIQRTEQGDSAMYLCASMAGGISTDTQYFGPGTRLTVL.